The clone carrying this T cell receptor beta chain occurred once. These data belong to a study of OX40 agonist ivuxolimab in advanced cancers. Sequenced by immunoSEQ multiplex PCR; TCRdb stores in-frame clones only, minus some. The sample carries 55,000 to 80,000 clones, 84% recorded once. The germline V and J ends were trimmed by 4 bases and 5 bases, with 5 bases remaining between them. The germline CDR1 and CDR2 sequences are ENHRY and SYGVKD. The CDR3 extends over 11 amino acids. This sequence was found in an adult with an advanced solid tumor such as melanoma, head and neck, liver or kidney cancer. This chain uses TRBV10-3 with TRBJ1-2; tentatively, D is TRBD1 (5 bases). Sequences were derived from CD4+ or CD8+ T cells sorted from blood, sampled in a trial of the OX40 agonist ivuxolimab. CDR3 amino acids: CAISGGYGYTF. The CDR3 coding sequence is TGTGCCATCAGTGGGGGGTATGGCTACACCTTC.